This TCR beta chain was observed in a study of beta chain features in type 1 diabetes. Regarding the study as a whole: Among patients with Type 1 diabetes, TCRB CDR3s were moderately but significantly shorter in every one of the four CD4+ subsets.

The study reverse transcribed the entire isolated RNA, so it sequenced expressed TCRB transcripts. Sequencing was performed with immunoSEQ multiplex PCR; in TCRdb, only in-frame clones are kept and a portion is missing. The repertoire holds approximately 150,000 clones, with around 63% as singletons. A note on this clone: The antigen remains unidentified.

CDR3 size: 13 residues. V dropped 3 bases and J dropped 8 bases, with 11 bases sitting between them. Germline CDR1 and CDR2: SGHTA and FQGNSA. Sample: naive CD4+ T cells from blood. The gene calls are TRBV7-2 and TRBJ2-1, with D maybe TRBD1 (6 bases). The receptor was derived from a man aged 25 to 45 with type 1 diabetes. The CDR3 loop is CASSFRGSDEQFF. DNA of the CDR3: TGTGCCAGCAGCTTCAGGGGATCGGATGAGCAGTTCTTC.